This T cell receptor (beta chain) was sequenced in a study of blood T cell repertoires in COVID-19. Overall study: COVID-19 samples from acute and convalescent phases originated in the United States, Italy and Spain. The cDNA or gDNA used as material had been derived from T cells, B-cell-depleted T cells, or PBMCs.

This clone was seen just once. Under the authors' procedure: From reference gene primer amplification, estimates of nucleated cell counts were derived. Produced via immunoSEQ multiplex PCR; TCRdb's table is partial and in-frame only. The V and J calls and the clone size are those of that table, but D and trimming were determined from the DNA. The table has a few hundred thousand clones, around 91% seen once. Participants reported their clinical history, and cohort assignment relied on those reports. CDR1 SGHTA and CDR2 FQGTGA come from the germline V gene. With 5 bases removed from V and 3 bases from J, the gap between germline ends came to 10 bases. CDR3 length: 13 amino acids.

The sample consisted of PBMCs or T cells enriched from blood (not recorded which). The source is a woman aged 40 to 55 who had recovered from COVID-19. This chain joins TRBV7-3 and TRBJ1-1; D possibly corresponds to TRBD1 (6 bases). For the CDR3, the DNA is TGTGCCAGCAGCGTGGACAGCCACACTGAAGCTTTCTTT. This codes for CASSVDSHTEAFF.